These 7 T cell receptor beta chains came from one sample sequenced in a study of blood T cell repertoires in COVID-19. Clones were sequenced by immunoSEQ multiplex PCR, and TCRdb holds only the in-frame ones, with some missing. The profile covers some 64,000 clones, with approximately 90% appearing a single time and 3.5% to 4% taken by the ten largest. The sequenced sample consisted of peripheral blood. All receptors come from a man between 65 and 85 years old with acute or convalescent COVID-19.

The CDR3, as DNA: TGTGCCAGCAGCGAAACAGGGGGCTCCTACAATGAGCAGTTCTTC. Amino acid sequence: CASSETGGSYNEQFF. J is TRBJ2-1 and V is TRBV28; 8 nucleotides line up with TRBD1. The CDR3 is 15 amino acids. CDR1 and CDR2 (germline): MDHEN, SYDVKM. The ends lost 6 bases at V and 0 bases at J; junction bases unmatched: 4.

The V gene is TRBV7-6, the J gene TRBJ1-6, with TRBD1 matching 7 bases. V lost 5 bases and J lost 6; bases outside the gene matches: 10. The CDR3 has 16 amino acids. From germline, CDR1 is SGHVS and CDR2 FNYEAQ. This CDR3 is CASSVQGGRGNSPLHF. CDR3 sequence (DNA): TGTGCCAGCAGCGTACAAGGGGGCCGGGGTAATTCACCCCTCCACTTT.

The CDR3, as DNA: TGTGCCAGCAGCAACCACTTTGACAGTAGGGGACCCCTCCACTTT. This gives the protein CASSNHFDSRGPLHF. This chain joins TRBV21-1 and TRBJ1-6; the table calls TRBD1, which could not be checked here. TRBV21-1 is deemed a pseudogene. CDR3 length: 15 residues.

CDR3 protein: CASSLRDSVLAKNIQYF. CDR3 nucleotides: TGCGCCAGCAGCCTCCGGGACAGTGTATTGGCCAAAAACATTCAGTACTTC. The genes are TRBV4-1 and TRBJ2-4; TRBD1 matches 7 bases. From germline, CDR1 is MGHRA and CDR2 YSYEKL. V dropped 4 bases and J dropped 1; count of bases not matched to a gene: 10. The CDR3 is 17 residues long.

This chain connects TRBV11-3 to TRBJ2-2; 7 positions agree with TRBD2. Trimming took 9 bases from V and 6 from J; bases not matched to a gene: 1. CDR1 and CDR2 from the germline V gene are SGHNT and YENEEA. This CDR3 has 11 amino acids. CDR3 sequence (DNA): TGTGCCAGTCGGGGGGCCGGGGAGCTGTTTTTT. Translation: CASRGAGELFF.

The chain uses TRBV18 and TRBJ2-2, with 9 positions matching TRBD1. This CDR3 contains 16 residues. Germline-derived CDR1 and CDR2 are KGHSH and LQKENI. Losses at the gene ends were 6 bases for V and 5 bases for J; bases not matched to a gene: 10. The CDR3 nucleotides are TGTGCCAGCTCCATCACAGGGGGCGCTTCGACCGGGGAGCTGTTTTTT. It is translated as CASSITGGASTGELFF.

This clone was found once. The chain carries TRBV5-4 and TRBJ1-2, with D unclear. CDR1 and CDR2 from the germline V gene are SGHNT and YYREEE (reference sequence). The CDR3 is 15 amino acids. Trimming removed 1 base at V and 6 bases at J, with 16 bases between. CDR3 sequence reads: CASSLRLGVRDGYTF. In DNA, the CDR3 is TGTGCCAGCAGCTTGCGTCTCGGGGTGAGGGATGGCTACACCTTC.